These 32 T cell receptor beta chains originate from one sample sequenced in a study of Graves' ophthalmopathy and Graves' hyperthyroidism. The TCR beta CDR3 regions underwent amplification from RNA transcripts. Second-round multiplex PCR followed a first-round RT-PCR using HTBI primers. One entry per CDR3 protein results from TCRdb running MiXCR on the multiplex PCR reads. Seen here are roughly 300,000 distinct CDR3 sequences, about a sixth observed once, and the top ten hold 9% to 15%. The material sequenced was peripheral blood. The receptor source for this set is an adult man with Graves' ophthalmopathy.

This clonotype was counted ten times or more. V gene TRBV4-3 combines with J gene TRBJ1-6; TRBD1 aligns across 7 bases. This CDR3 region has 16 residues. Germline CDR1 and CDR2: LGHNA and YSLEER. Unmatched junction bases numbered 6, after V lost 0 bases and J lost 7 bases. Here the CDR3 DNA reads TGCGCCAGCAGCCAAGAAGCGGTCAGGGGGAATTCACCCCTCCACTTT. The encoded protein is CASSQEAVRGNSPLHF.

V gene TRBV28 combines with J gene TRBJ2-7, with no clear D. This CDR3 comprises 13 residues. V was pared by 7 bases and J by 2 bases, with 12 bases between. Per germline, CDR1 MDHEN and CDR2 SYDVKM. CDR3 amino acids: CASTSARTYEQYF. The CDR3, as DNA: TGTGCCAGCACCTCCGCTCGGACCTACGAGCAGTACTTC.

This clonotype was found many times. The gene calls are TRBV30 and TRBJ1-3; TRBD1 matches at 7 bases. There are 13 residues in the CDR3. The germline gives CDR1 GTSNPN, CDR2 SVGIG (reference sequence). V lost 0 bases, J lost 8 bases, and 4 bases stayed unmatched. Here the CDR3 DNA reads TGTGCCTGGAGTGTCGGCGGACAGGACACCATATATTTT. It yields the protein CAWSVGGQDTIYF.

The sample holds a few counts of this clonotype. The chain has TRBV6-5 and TRBJ1-2; tentatively, D is TRBD1 (6 bases). Deletions cut 2 bases from V and 2 bases from J, with 15 bases between. Germline V CDR1 and CDR2: MNHEY, SVGAGI. CDR3 size: 16 residues. The CDR3 bases are TGTGCCAGCAGTTACGCGGCAGGACAGTCGAACTATGGCTACACCTTC. Its translation is CASSYAAGQSNYGYTF.

This clonotype was found many times. The chain links TRBV3-1 to TRBJ1-1; possible D gene TRBD1, 6 bases. V was shortened by 1 base and J by 1 base, with 16 bases between the two germline ends. The CDR3 consists of 17 residues. Germline loops: CDR1 LGHDT, CDR2 YNNKEL (reference sequence). CDR3: CASSQGLESDRNTEAFF. The CDR3 nucleotides are TGTGCCAGCAGCCAAGGGCTCGAGTCGGACAGGAACACTGAAGCTTTCTTT.

This clonotype came up many times. The genes are TRBV5-1 and TRBJ1-6, with D possibly being TRBD1 (5 bases). Germline values: CDR1 SGHRS, CDR2 YFSETQ. Between the trimmed V and J ends, which lost 4 bases and 8 bases, there was a span of 10 bases. The length of the CDR3 is 13 residues. The CDR3 nucleotides are TGCGCCAGCAGCAGGGGAACCGATTCACCCCTCCACTTT. Its translation is CASSRGTDSPLHF.

This clonotype was seen ten or more times. The genes are TRBV30 and TRBJ2-7; D gene uncertain. With 2 bases removed from V and 3 bases from J, the gap between germline ends came to 11 bases. The CDR3 has 13 amino acids. Germline CDR1 is GTSNPN and CDR2 is SVGIG (reference sequence). The CDR3 DNA reads TGTGCCTGGAGTAGGCGTGTTTTCTACGAGCAGTACTTC. Protein: CAWSRRVFYEQYF.

This clonotype was detected ten times or more. The V gene is TRBV30, the J gene TRBJ2-4; D is uncertain. Per germline, CDR1 GTSNPN and CDR2 SVGIG (reference sequence). V was trimmed by 0 bases and J by 7 bases, leaving 7 bases between them. The length of the CDR3 is 12 residues. The CDR3 coding sequence is TGTGCCTGGAGTGTGCTTGGGAACATTCAGTACTTC. It specifies CAWSVLGNIQYF.

This clonotype has a count of ten or more. As DNA, the CDR3 is TGTGCCAGCAACCTTGACCGGGACAGGGTTTTGGGTAACTATGGCTACACCTTC. Translating gives CASNLDRDRVLGNYGYTF. The J gene is TRBJ1-2, the V gene TRBV28; the match to TRBD1 covers 9 bases. Trimming cost V 7 bases and J 1 base; bases outside gene matches: 16. This CDR3 contains 18 residues. CDR1 MDHEN and CDR2 SYDVKM come from the germline V gene.

The CDR3 loop is CASSPPHRDSPNQETQYF. In DNA, the CDR3 is TGTGCCAGCAGTCCTCCCCATCGGGACAGCCCAAACCAAGAGACCCAGTACTTC. This rearrangement joins TRBV28 to TRBJ2-5; TRBD1 matches at 7 bases. J lost 0 bases, V lost 5 bases, and 15 bases had no gene match. CDR3 length equals 18 residues. The germline CDR1 and CDR2 sequences are MDHEN and SYDVKM.

Many counts were recorded for this clonotype. The junction shows a germline mismatch at one end, possibly a read error. This chain connects TRBV11-2 to TRBJ1-1; a weak D match, TRBD1 (6 bases). Per germline, CDR1 SGHAT and CDR2 FQNNGV. The CDR3 runs to 11 residues. The CDR3 DNA follows: TGTGCCAGCAGCATAGACAGGGAAGCTTTCTTT. This sequence encodes CASSIDREAFF.

Ten or more counts support this clonotype. Compared with germline, one end of the junction differs, possibly owing to a read error. The chain links TRBV6-5 to TRBJ2-6; perhaps D is TRBD1 or TRBD2 (5 bases each). The CDR3 has 15 residues. Germline CDR1 MNHEY, CDR2 SVGAGI. CDR3 DNA sequence: TGTGCCAGCAGTTATCGGGGCGCTGGGGCCAACATCCTGACTTTC. Translated, it gives CASSYRGAGANILTF.

This clonotype has ten or more counts. This chain links TRBV7-2 with TRBJ1-5, with D perhaps matching TRBD1 (5 bases). CDR1 is SGHTA and CDR2 is FQGNSA in the germline V gene. The CDR3 is 15 amino acids. V lost 5 bases and J lost 7, with 18 bases in between. The CDR3 spells CASSSSARVGQPQHF. In nucleotides, the CDR3 is TGTGCCAGCAGCAGCTCGGCCAGGGTTGGGCAGCCCCAGCATTTT.

The V gene is TRBV30, the J gene TRBJ2-6, with D maybe TRBD1 (5 bases). The CDR3 runs to 17 residues. Germline V lookup: CDR1 GTSNPN, CDR2 SVGIG (reference sequence). V was trimmed by 4 bases and J by 0 bases, leaving 16 bases between them. CDR3 nucleotide sequence: TGTGCCTGGACAGGGTTAGGGGCAGGCTCTGGGGCCAACGTCCTGACTTTC. It is translated as CAWTGLGAGSGANVLTF. The full variable domain, in which reference TRBV30 and TRBJ2-6 provide the parts outside the CDR3, is SQTIHQWPATLVQPVGSPLSLECTVEGTSNPNLYWYRQAAGRGLQLLFYSVGIGQISSEVPQNLSASRPQDRQFILSSKKLLLSDSGFYLCAWTGLGAGSGANVLTFGAGSRLTVL.

This clonotype appeared many times. This chain connects TRBV7-9 to TRBJ1-2; no reliable D call. This CDR3 is 13 amino acids long. The germline V gene encodes CDR1 SEHNR and CDR2 FQNEAQ (reference sequence). Between the trimmed V and J ends, which lost 8 bases and 2 bases, there was a span of 12 bases. The CDR3: CASDQRVNYGYTF. The CDR3 DNA reads TGTGCCAGCGACCAAAGGGTAAACTATGGCTACACCTTC.

This clonotype was found many times. The rearrangement joins TRBV20-1 to TRBJ2-5; 7 nucleotides line up with TRBD2. With V trimmed by 1 base and J by 8 bases, 10 bases remained unmatched. Germline assignment: CDR1 DFQATT and CDR2 SNEGSKA (reference sequence). This CDR3 contains 14 residues. For the CDR3, the DNA is TGCAGTGCTAGAGGTCTAGCGGACAAGACTACCCAGTACTTC. Residues: CSARGLADKTTQYF.

This clonotype came up many times. The CDR3 nucleotides are TGCAGTGCTAGAGTATGGACTGGCGCAGAGACCCAGTACTTC. Translation: CSARVWTGAETQYF. The V call is TRBV20-1, the J call TRBJ2-5, with D perhaps matching TRBD2 (5 bases). V was shortened by 1 base and J by 4 bases, with 13 bases between the two germline ends. The CDR3 is 14 amino acids. CDR1 is DFQATT and CDR2 is SNEGSKA in the germline V gene (reference sequence).

In this sample, this clonotype turned up many times. The CDR3 bases are TGCAGCGTCGCCGCTAGCGGGAGGGAAGAGAACGAGCAGTACTTC. Residues: CSVAASGREENEQYF. The chain carries TRBV29-1 and TRBJ2-7; 12 nucleotides align to TRBD2. CDR1 is SQVTM, CDR2 ANQGSEA, per germline. The length of the CDR3 is 15 residues. V gave up 6 bases and J gave up 5 bases; unmatched junction bases: 11.

This clonotype has at least ten counts. This sequence joins TRBV5-1 and TRBJ2-2; TRBD2 matches 8 bases. J gave up 1 base and V 3 bases, and 5 bases lay outside the gene matches. CDR1 and CDR2 from the germline V gene are SGHRS and YFSETQ. CDR3 size: 16 residues. Written as DNA, the CDR3 is TGCGCCAGCAGCTCCCTTGGGACTAGGAACACCGGGGAGCTGTTTTTT. Protein sequence: CASSSLGTRNTGELFF.

This clonotype was seen only a few times. Just one base apart from a much larger clone, this may be a read error. The CDR3 carries no conserved terminal phenylalanine or tryptophan, so it likely arises from a read error. CDR3 DNA sequence: TGTGCCAGCAGCTTAGGCGGGGGGGCGAATCAGCCCCAGCATATT. Amino acids: CASSLGGGANQPQHI. The J gene is TRBJ1-5, the V gene TRBV7-9, with D perhaps matching TRBD1 (6 bases). The CDR3 totals 15 residues. V lost 1 base, J lost 4 bases, and 11 bases lay in between. Germline loops: CDR1 SEHNR, CDR2 FQNEAQ (reference sequence).

There are many counts of this clonotype. The gene calls are TRBV6-1 and TRBJ1-1, with D uncertain. CDR1 is MNHNS, CDR2 SASEGT, per germline. CDR3 length equals 13 residues. V lost 5 bases and J 4 bases, leaving 11 bases between the germline ends. CDR3 in DNA: TGTGCCAGCAGTCCTAATTGGAGCACTGAAGCTTTCTTT. This codes for CASSPNWSTEAFF.

This clonotype was recorded many times. The chain couples TRBV5-1 to TRBJ2-7, with a weak D call TRBD1 (6 bases). Trimming removed 3 bases at V and 1 base at J, with 14 bases between. This CDR3 is built from 15 residues. Germline V CDR1 and CDR2: SGHRS, YFSETQ. Here the CDR3 DNA reads TGCGCCAGCAGCTGGGGGAGCAGGGGTTCCTACGAGCAGTACTTC. This codes for CASSWGSRGSYEQYF.

This clonotype was detected many times. The V and J genes are TRBV10-2 and TRBJ2-5; tentative D call: TRBD2 (6 bases). There are 14 residues in the CDR3. V was trimmed by 4 bases and J by 4 bases, leaving 13 bases between them. Germline lookup yields CDR1 WSHSY and CDR2 SAAADI. The CDR3 here is CASSAGRGTETQYF. CDR3 sequence (DNA): TGCGCCAGCAGTGCAGGGCGGGGAACAGAGACCCAGTACTTC.

This clonotype was counted ten times or more. The chain recombines TRBV6-5 with TRBJ2-6, with D perhaps matching TRBD1 (5 bases). Trimming cost V 2 bases and J 1 base, with 12 bases left between them. The CDR3 is made up of 17 amino acids. Germline CDR1 MNHEY, CDR2 SVGAGI. CDR3 in amino acids: CASSYRPSGSGANVLTF. CDR3 nucleotide sequence: TGTGCCAGCAGTTACCGGCCCTCAGGGTCTGGGGCCAACGTCCTGACTTTC.

This clonotype was seen repeatedly, ten times or more. J is TRBJ2-7 and V is TRBV10-3, with TRBD2 matching over 11 bases. The J segment lost 4 bases and the V segment lost 4 bases, leaving 15 bases of the junction unmatched. Looked up from germline, CDR1 is ENHRY and CDR2 is SYGVKD. This CDR3 spans 18 amino acids. In DNA form, the CDR3 reads TGTGCCATCAGTGGAACAGACAGGGGGTCTAGCGGGGGGTACGAGCAGTACTTC. Its translation: CAISGTDRGSSGGYEQYF.

This clonotype was seen more than once but under ten times. It may be a read error: a sequence one base away is much more abundant. The rearrangement links TRBV7-8 to TRBJ1-5; unclear D gene. The CDR3 sequence is 17 residues long. V shed 1 base and J shed 3 bases, with 16 bases lying between them. Per the germline V gene, CDR1 is SGHVS and CDR2 is FQNEAQ. CDR3 coding DNA: TGTGCCAGCAGCTTAGGGGAGAGTTCGGTTATCAATCAGCCCCAGCATTTT. Translated, it gives CASSLGESSVINQPQHF.

This clonotype was observed a few times. This rearrangement joins TRBV7-2 to TRBJ1-1; no definite D call. Trimming removed 8 bases at V and 4 bases at J, with 8 bases between. The germline V gene encodes CDR1 SGHTA and CDR2 FQGNSA. The CDR3 sequence is 11 residues long. The CDR3 reads CASRWGTEAFF. DNA for the CDR3: TGTGCCAGCCGCTGGGGCACTGAAGCTTTCTTT.

This clonotype occurred many times. The V call is TRBV6-5, the J call TRBJ1-1; D is undetermined. The germline V gene encodes CDR1 MNHEY and CDR2 SVGAGI. Trimming took off 10 bases at V and 1 base at J, with 13 bases between the two ends. This CDR3 contains 13 residues. As DNA, the CDR3 is TGTGCCACTCAACAGTTATGGAACACTGAAGCTTTCTTT. It encodes CATQQLWNTEAFF.

This clonotype showed up many times. V is TRBV7-9 and J is TRBJ2-7, with D possibly called TRBD1 or TRBD2 (5 bases each). The germline V and J ends were trimmed by 2 bases and 4 bases, with 12 bases remaining between them. Germline V gene data show CDR1 as SEHNR and CDR2 as FQNEAQ (reference sequence). The CDR3 extends over 14 amino acids. The CDR3 is CASSLLAGAYEQYF. CDR3 DNA: TGTGCCAGCAGCTTACTAGCTGGGGCGTACGAGCAGTACTTC. The whole variable domain, filled in from reference TRBV7-9 and TRBJ2-7, reads DTGVSQNPRHKITKRGQNVTFRCDPISEHNRLYWYRQTLGQGPEFLTYFQNEAQLEKSRLLSDRFSAERPKGSFSTLEIQRTEQGDSAMYLCASSLLAGAYEQYFGPGTRLTVT.

This clonotype was recorded at least ten times. The chain couples TRBV5-1 to TRBJ2-5; D gene unclear. The CDR3 runs 14 residues. Germline loops: CDR1 SGHRS, CDR2 YFSETQ. V was clipped by 4 bases and J by 1 base, with 11 bases between them. CDR3 coding DNA: TGCGCCAGCAGCCGGGCCCGGACCCAAGAGACCCAGTACTTC. This translates into CASSRARTQETQYF.

This clonotype was recorded many times. The rearrangement links TRBV6-2 or TRBV6-3 to TRBJ1-1; unclear D gene. The V and J ends lost 4 bases and 10 bases respectively, with 19 bases between them. CDR1 is MNHEY and CDR2 is SVGEGT in the germline V gene. CDR3 length: 14 residues. Written as DNA, the CDR3 is TGTGCCAGCAGTTCATCAGCTAACATCGTGGGAGCTTTCTTT. This gives the protein CASSSSANIVGAFF.

This clonotype occurred many times. J is TRBJ1-3 and V is TRBV30; D is uncertain. Germline values: CDR1 GTSNPN, CDR2 SVGIG (reference sequence). V lost 1 base, J lost 0 bases, and 13 bases lay in between. The CDR3 runs 16 residues. The CDR3 sequence is CAWSGPTPISGNTIYF. The CDR3 DNA is TGTGCCTGGAGTGGACCAACACCGATCTCTGGAAACACCATATATTTT.